These 7 T cell receptor beta chains were all obtained from the same sample, sequenced in a study of CD8+CD57+ T cells in acquired aplastic anemia. Genomic DNA was employed as the template in profiling TCR beta VDJ and CDR3. TCRdb reprocessed the reads via MiXCR and lists one record per CDR3 protein. The profile shows about 190,000 distinct CDR3 sequences, 55% to 70% of them singletons. The specimen was sorted CD4+, CD8+, or CD8+CD57+ T cells (not recorded which) from PBMCs. The receptors originated from a human donor with severe aplastic anemia or a healthy control (not recorded which).

V gene TRBV4-1 combines with J gene TRBJ2-6; D may be TRBD2 (5 bases). With 2 bases removed from V and 4 bases from J, the gap between germline ends came to 6 bases. The CDR3 is 14 residues long. The germline CDR1 and CDR2 sequences are MGHRA and YSYEKL. CDR3 DNA: TGCGCCAGCAGCCAATCTAGCGGGGCCAACGTCCTGACTTTC. It codes for CASSQSSGANVLTF.

With respect to this clonotype: One junction end disagrees with the germline gene, perhaps due to a read error. The chain links TRBV29-1 to TRBJ2-7, with 8 bases lining up with TRBD1. Germline V gene data show CDR1 as SQVTM and CDR2 as ANQGSEA. CDR3 length: 15 amino acids. The CDR3 spells CSVEDYRGISYEQDF. CDR3 bases: TGCAGCGTTGAAGATTACAGGGGGATCTCCTACGAGCAGGACTTC.

This clonotype was seen many times. V gene TRBV9 combines with J gene TRBJ1-5; D perhaps matches TRBD1 (5 bases). Trimming removed 0 bases from V and 5 bases from J, with 12 bases in between. The CDR3 extends over 15 amino acids. Germline assignment: CDR1 SGDLS and CDR2 YYNGEE. In DNA, the CDR3 is TGTGCCAGCAGCGTAGGGGGCGGACACCATCAGCCCCAGCATTTT. Encoded protein: CASSVGGGHHQPQHF. The whole variable domain, remainder taken from reference TRBV9 and TRBJ1-5, is DSGVTQTPKHLITATGQRVTLRCSPRSGDLSVYWYQQSLDQGLQFLIQYYNGEERAKGNILERFSAQQFPDLHSELNLSSLELGDSALYFCASSVGGGHHQPQHFGDGTRLSIL.

This chain uses TRBV6-2 or TRBV6-3 with TRBJ1-1; D is unclear. CDR1 is MNHEY, CDR2 SVGEGT, per germline. There are 12 residues in the CDR3. The V gene lost 5 bases and the J gene lost 1 base, with 5 bases spanning the gap. In DNA form, the CDR3 reads TGTGCCAGCAGTACCAGGAACACTGAAGCTTTCTTT. Amino acids: CASSTRNTEAFF.

This clonotype showed up many times. This chain links TRBV9 with TRBJ2-2; unclear D gene. Germline-derived CDR1 and CDR2 are SGDLS and YYNGEE. The CDR3 sequence is 13 residues long. Trimming left V 3 bases short and J 2 bases short, with 5 bases between. The CDR3 sequence: CASSDRNTGELFF. The CDR3 nucleotides read TGTGCCAGCAGCGATAGAAACACCGGGGAGCTGTTTTTT.

The rearrangement joins TRBV2 to TRBJ2-3; TRBD1 might be the D (5 bases). The CDR3 loop spans 12 amino acids. Trimming removed 6 bases from V and 13 bases from J, with 17 bases in between. Germline loops: CDR1 SNHLY, CDR2 FYNNEI. The CDR3 nucleotides are TGTGCCAGCAGCCAGAGGACATGGACGGAGTATTTT. Its translation: CASSQRTWTEYF.

V usage is TRBV25-1 and J usage is TRBJ2-1; D gene ambiguous. CDR1 and CDR2 from the germline V gene are MGHDK and SYGVNS. The length of the CDR3 is 16 residues. Trimming removed 8 bases from V and 5 bases from J, with 22 bases in between. This chain's CDR3 is CASSPRSHGWDNEQFF. The CDR3 nucleotides read TGTGCCAGCTCACCTCGCTCGCACGGCTGGGACAATGAGCAGTTCTTC.